This T cell receptor (beta chain) derives from a study of PD-1 blockade in mismatch repair-deficient tumors. Study in general: Enrolled about 2013-2017, patients had progressing, pretreated mismatch repair-deficient cancers of around twelve types. Findings and caveats of the study: Rapid post-treatment expansion, then contraction, generally preceding radiologic response, marked tumor-resident clones.

V was clipped by 1 base and J by 5 bases; unmatched bases: 6. CDR3 length: 15 amino acids. Germline CDR1 and CDR2: SGHAT and FQNNGV. All patients were mismatch repair deficient, assessed by either PCR or immunohistochemistry. Regarding this clone: Its target is unknown.

Some clones are missing from TCRdb's copy, which holds only in-frame ones; the method was immunoSEQ multiplex PCR. The sample records some 85,000 clones, roughly 80% being singletons. The sample here was peripheral blood, taken 44 weeks after starting pembrolizumab. The chain carries TRBV11-2 and TRBJ1-1; 8 nucleotides match TRBD1. This clonotype was obtained from an adult with mismatch repair-deficient cancer. CDR3 sequence: CASSLAVQGGTEAFF. The CDR3 DNA is TGTGCCAGCAGCTTAGCGGTACAGGGGGGGACTGAAGCTTTCTTT.